This is a list of T cell receptor beta chains from one sample in a study of T cell responses to AZD1222 COVID-19 vaccine. Method: immunoSEQ multiplex PCR; TCRdb's copy keeps in-frame clones and lacks some. The sample has more than 150,000 clones, 80% to 90% seen once. This sample comprised peripheral blood, obtained on day 0 of AZD1222 vaccination. Every receptor here comes from an adult in good health. CDR3s include the opening cysteine and the closing phenylalanine or tryptophan. The D gene is left open where the match is weak. Some rows have no size entry. The others give once, few or many, or a class for an expanded clone.

cdr3_aa	cdr3_nt	v_call	j_call	clone_size	d_call
CASSLITGAGAPHQKDTGELFF	TGTGCCAGCAGTTTAATAACAGGGGCCGGCGCACCTCACCAAAAAGACACCGGGGAGCTGTTTTTT	TRBV28	TRBJ2-2	-	TRBD1
CASSAGLAGLGDTQYF	TGCGCCAGCAGCGCGGGACTAGCGGGGCTCGGGGATACGCAGTATTTT	TRBV5-1	TRBJ2-3	-	TRBD2
CASSLAPDSSGNTIYF	TGTGCCAGCAGCTTAGCCCCCGACAGCTCTGGAAACACCATATATTTT	TRBV7-6	TRBJ1-3	-	-
CASSGAGYEQYF	TGTGCCAGCTCCGGGGCAGGGTACGAGCAGTACTTC	TRBV7-2	TRBJ2-7	-	-
CASSQTIQRRSSGANVLTF	TGCGCCAGCAGCCAGACCATACAGCGGAGGAGCTCTGGGGCCAACGTCCTGACTTTC	TRBV4-1	TRBJ2-6	-	-
CASSRDSNQPQHF	TGTGCCAGCAGCCGCGATAGCAATCAGCCCCAGCATTTT	TRBV9	TRBJ1-5	-	-
CASSGTGEGYNEQFF	TGCGCCAGCAGCGGGACAGGGGAAGGCTACAATGAGCAGTTCTTC	TRBV5-1	TRBJ2-1	-	TRBD1
CASSEANNEQFF	TGTGCCAGCAGTGAAGCCAACAATGAGCAGTTCTTC	TRBV6-1	TRBJ2-1	-	-
CASGQGSNGGYTF	TGTGCCAGCGGACAGGGTTCCAATGGTGGCTACACCTTC	TRBV11-2	TRBJ1-2	-	TRBD1
CAIKHRGTEYEQYF	TGTGCCATCAAACATCGGGGGACGGAGTACGAGCAGTACTTC	TRBV28	TRBJ2-7	-	-
CASSLGPSGRAGELFF	TGTGCCAGCAGCTTGGGGCCTAGCGGGAGGGCCGGGGAGCTGTTTTTT	TRBV5-6	TRBJ2-2	once	TRBD2
CASSLVGPNTEAFF	TGTGCCAGCAGCTTAGTGGGACCCAACACTGAAGCTTTCTTT	TRBV7-8	TRBJ1-1	-	-
CASSLVLAGRTNEQFF	TGTGCCAGCAGCTTAGTCCTAGCGGGAAGGACCAATGAGCAGTTCTTC	TRBV11-3	TRBJ2-1	-	TRBD2
CASSLAGVETQYF	TGTGCCAGCAGCTTAGCGGGTGTAGAGACCCAGTACTTC	TRBV11-2	TRBJ2-5	once	-
CASSYSGLARYEQYF	TGTGCCAGCAGTTACTCAGGGCTAGCGCGGTACGAGCAGTACTTC	TRBV6-5	TRBJ2-7	-	-
CASSRTSQETQYF	TGTGCCAGCAGCCGGACTAGTCAAGAGACCCAGTACTTC	TRBV7-3	TRBJ2-5	-	TRBD2
CASSQDILANSPLHF	TGCGCCAGCAGCCAAGATATCTTAGCTAATTCACCCCTCCACTTT	TRBV4-3	TRBJ1-6	-	-
CASRSGGNTEAFF	TGTGCCAGCAGGAGTGGGGGGAACACTGAAGCTTTCTTT	TRBV6-5	TRBJ1-1	-	-
CASRMGTSGTDTQYF	TGCGCCAGCCGAATGGGGACTAGCGGAACAGATACGCAGTATTTT	TRBV4-1	TRBJ2-3	once	TRBD2
CASSERWGSYEQYF	TGTGCCAGCAGTGAACGGTGGGGTTCCTACGAGCAGTACTTC	TRBV6-1	TRBJ2-7	once	-
CATSDRSSGSGELFF	TGTGCCACCAGTGATCGGTCTAGCGGGTCCGGGGAGCTGTTTTTT	TRBV24-1	TRBJ2-2	-	TRBD2
CASSQGFSGGYHEQFF	TGTGCCAGCAGCCAAGGGTTTTCGGGGGGTTATCATGAGCAGTTCTTC	TRBV14	TRBJ2-1	-	TRBD2
CASSPGTGDKNIQYF	TGTGCCAGCAGTCCCGGGACAGGGGACAAAAACATTCAGTACTTC	TRBV6-5	TRBJ2-4	-	TRBD1
CASSLGTNQPQHF	TGTGCCAGCAGCTTAGGGACAAATCAGCCCCAGCATTTT	TRBV7-9	TRBJ1-5	-	-
CASSLGGTDADTQYF	TGCGCCAGCAGCTTGGGCGGGACCGACGCCGATACGCAGTATTTT	TRBV5-1	TRBJ2-3	once	-
CASNQNRGPYEQYF	TGTGCCAGCAACCAAAACAGGGGACCCTACGAGCAGTACTTC	TRBV6-5	TRBJ2-7	-	TRBD1
CSVAVDVIGELFF	TGCAGCGTGGCCGTTGACGTGATCGGGGAGCTGTTTTTT	TRBV29-1	TRBJ2-2	-	-
CASSPRLAGGGAEELFF	TGTGCCAGCAGCCCAAGACTAGCGGGAGGCGGGGCAGAGGAGCTGTTTTTT	TRBV27	TRBJ2-2	-	TRBD2
CASSYSGGSPQPQHF	TGTGCCAGCAGTTACTCAGGGGGATCCCCCCAGCCCCAGCATTTT	TRBV6-5	TRBJ1-5	-	-
CASGLARAGESPDTQYF	TGTGCTAGTGGTTTGGCGAGGGCGGGAGAGTCCCCAGATACGCAGTATTTT	TRBV12-5	TRBJ2-3	-	TRBD2
CASTPENPYNEQFF	TGTGCCAGCACCCCGGAGAACCCTTACAATGAGCAGTTCTTC	TRBV28	TRBJ2-1	-	-
CASSLGGQGGTDTQYF	TGTGCCAGCAGTTTAGGGGGACAGGGAGGCACAGATACGCAGTATTTT	TRBV28	TRBJ2-3	-	TRBD1
CASSEGGRETQYF	TGTGCCAGCAGTGAAGGGGGGAGAGAGACCCAGTACTTC	TRBV2	TRBJ2-5	-	-
CASSRTGLPLEQYF	TGTGCCAGCAGCCGAACAGGGCTTCCCCTCGAGCAGTACTTC	TRBV11-1	TRBJ2-7	-	-
CASSVGQGAGQPQHF	TGTGCCAGCAGCGTAGGCCAGGGGGCCGGTCAGCCCCAGCATTTT	TRBV9	TRBJ1-5	-	TRBD1
CASRAGAGYEQYF	TGTGCCAGCAGAGCTGGGGCGGGCTACGAGCAGTACTTC	TRBV25-1	TRBJ2-7	-	-
CASSPEGNYYGYTF	TGTGCCAGCTCACCAGAAGGGAATTACTATGGCTACACCTTC	TRBV18	TRBJ1-2	once	-
CASSWDSNNEQFF	TGTGCCAGCAGTTGGGACAGTAACAATGAGCAGTTCTTC	TRBV6-5	TRBJ2-1	-	TRBD1
CASSTGLQETQYF	TGTGCCAGCAGCACGGGACTGCAAGAGACCCAGTACTTC	TRBV28	TRBJ2-5	few	-